This entry lists 16 T cell receptor beta chains sequenced from one sample in a study of T-cell reconstitution after alpha-beta-depleted transplantation in children. Unique molecular identifiers tagged the TCRbeta library. TCRdb re-called the PCR reads with MiXCR, one entry per CDR3 protein. The table lists about 440,000 distinct CDR3 sequences, about 40% of them singletons. The sample consisted of PBMCs, taken before TCRalphabeta/CD19-depleted stem cell transplant. The receptor source for this set is a girl aged 2-10 years with aplastic anemia, due to receive a stem cell transplant.

About this clonotype itself: The germline gene is not matched at one end of the junction; a read error may be the cause. The genes are TRBV5-1 and TRBJ2-5; D call uncertain. The CDR3 consists of 13 residues. Germline loops: CDR1 SGHRS, CDR2 YFSETQ. The CDR3 bases are TGCGCCGGCAGCTTGTCCGGGCAAGGGACCCAGTACTTC. This sequence encodes CAGSLSGQGTQYF. Drawing the rest from reference TRBV5-1 and TRBJ2-5, the complete variable domain is KAGVTQTPRYLIKTRGQQVTLSCSPISGHRSVSWYQQTPGQGLQFLFEYFSETQRNKGNFPGRFSGRQFSNSRSEMNVSTLELGDSALYLCAGSLSGQGTQYFGPGTRLLVL.

This clonotype was seen many times. V usage is TRBV5-1 and J usage is TRBJ2-5; maybe TRBD2 (5 bases). This CDR3 comprises 16 residues. Germline values: CDR1 SGHRS, CDR2 YFSETQ. Trimming pared 2 bases from V and 2 bases from J, leaving 16 bases between. CDR3 protein: CASSLRTGMGQETQYF. Written as DNA, the CDR3 is TGCGCCAGCAGCTTAAGGACCGGGATGGGGCAAGAGACCCAGTACTTC.

J is TRBJ2-1 and V is TRBV20-1; no clear D gene. The germline V gene encodes CDR1 DFQATT and CDR2 SNEGSKA (reference sequence). The CDR3 is 12 amino acids. Between the trimmed V and J ends, which lost 3 bases and 8 bases, there was a span of 11 bases. Written as DNA, the CDR3 is TGCAGTGCTAGTAGCTCTGCGGATGAGCAGTTCTTC. As protein: CSASSSADEQFF.

This clonotype was detected a few times. This chain links TRBV7-8 with TRBJ2-1; 7 bases are a match to TRBD2. V gave up 5 bases and J gave up 5 bases; unmatched junction bases: 9. This CDR3 is 15 amino acids long. Per the germline V gene, CDR1 is SGHVS and CDR2 is FQNEAQ. CDR3 amino acids: CASSPLGTINNEQFF. The CDR3 nucleotides read TGTGCCAGCAGCCCCTTAGGGACTATTAACAATGAGCAGTTCTTC. The variable domain in full, completed from reference TRBV7-8 and TRBJ2-1, reads GAGVSQSPRYKVAKRGQDVALRCDPISGHVSLFWYQQALGQGPEFLTYFQNEAQLDKSGLPSDRFFAERPEGSVSTLKIQRTQQEDSAVYLCASSPLGTINNEQFFGPGTRLTVL.

This clonotype was seen only a few times. CDR3 sequence: CASSSYGELFF. CDR3 coding DNA: TGTGCCAGCAGCTCATACGGGGAGCTGTTTTTT. V usage is TRBV7-9 and J usage is TRBJ2-2; D gene unclear. The germline V gene encodes CDR1 SEHNR and CDR2 FQNEAQ (reference sequence). Trimming took off 4 bases at V and 7 bases at J, with 4 bases between the two ends. The CDR3 runs 11 residues.

The V call is TRBV2, the J call TRBJ1-1; 7 nucleotides align to TRBD1. Germline trimming cut 7 bases from V and 2 bases from J; bases unmatched to any gene: 7. The germline V gene encodes CDR1 SNHLY and CDR2 FYNNEI. There are 14 residues in the CDR3. The CDR3 DNA is TGTGCCAGCACCGGGGACAGCTATAACACTGAAGCTTTCTTT. Its translation: CASTGDSYNTEAFF.

The V call is TRBV6-1, the J call TRBJ2-7, with D hard to call. V lost 1 base, J lost 6 bases, and 10 bases lay in between. CDR3 size: 13 residues. Germline loops: CDR1 MNHNS, CDR2 SASEGT. The CDR3: CASSEGPSPEQYF. The CDR3 DNA reads as TGTGCCAGCAGTGAAGGTCCATCTCCCGAGCAGTACTTC.

This clonotype has only a few counts. This chain connects TRBV7-2 to TRBJ1-1; D is perhaps TRBD1 (5 bases). In germline, CDR1 is SGHTA, CDR2 FQGNSA. Trimming took 2 bases from V and 0 from J, leaving 16 bases between them. The CDR3 is 17 residues long. Here the CDR3 DNA reads TGTGCCAGCAGCTTACTGTTTAGGCAGGGAGTGAACACTGAAGCTTTCTTT. Its protein product is CASSLLFRQGVNTEAFF.

This clonotype was seen more than once but under ten times. This sequence joins TRBV6-2 or TRBV6-3 and TRBJ2-1, with 9 bases identical to TRBD1. Per the germline V gene, CDR1 is MNHEY and CDR2 is SVGEGT. This CDR3 has 13 amino acids. The ends lost 11 bases at V and 9 bases at J; junction bases unmatched: 11. Here the CDR3 reads CAVPGQGFGEQFF. The DNA of the CDR3 is TGTGCCGTTCCGGGACAGGGCTTCGGTGAGCAGTTCTTC.

The gene calls are TRBV7-6 and TRBJ2-7; no firm D call. V was shortened by 3 bases and J by 5 bases, with 8 bases between the two germline ends. This CDR3 contains 12 residues. Germline CDR1 is SGHVS and CDR2 is FNYEAQ. CDR3 sequence reads: CASSFSNDEQYF. The CDR3 DNA reads as TGTGCCAGCAGCTTTTCTAATGACGAGCAGTACTTC. The full variable domain, completed using reference TRBV7-6 and TRBJ2-7, is GAGVSQSPRYKVTKRGQDVALRCDPISGHVSLYWYRQALGQGPEFLTYFNYEAQQDKSGLPNDRFSAERPEGSISTLTIQRTEQRDSAMYRCASSFSNDEQYFGPGTRLTVT.

This clonotype showed up just a few times. The chain links TRBV20-1 to TRBJ2-3, with D perhaps being TRBD1 or TRBD2 (6 bases each). Germline V gene data show CDR1 as DFQATT and CDR2 as SNEGSKA (reference sequence). The germline V and J ends were trimmed by 5 bases and 2 bases, with 14 bases remaining between them. This CDR3 has 14 amino acids. The CDR3 region is CSAQGGSATDTQYF. CDR3 in DNA: TGCAGTGCTCAAGGGGGGTCCGCCACAGATACGCAGTATTTT.

In the case of this clonotype: A junction boundary mismatches the germline segment, possibly from a read error. CDR3 amino acids: CCARSGAAAYSNQPQHF. The DNA of the CDR3 is TGCTGTGCTAGATCGGGGGCAGCCGCTTATAGCAATCAGCCCCAGCATTTT. The chain is built from TRBV20-1 and TRBJ1-5; possible D gene TRBD1, 6 bases. The CDR3 is made up of 17 amino acids. Germline V lookup: CDR1 DFQATT, CDR2 SNEGSKA (reference sequence).

This clonotype was found many times. J is TRBJ1-3 and V is TRBV12-3 or TRBV12-4; D is unclear. CDR3 length: 12 amino acids. The V gene lost 3 bases and the J gene lost 1 base, with 1 base spanning the gap. CDR3 region: CASSFSGNTIYF. The CDR3 bases are TGTGCCAGCAGTTTTTCTGGAAACACCATATATTTT.

This clonotype was seen more than once but under ten times. The gene calls are TRBV4-1 and TRBJ1-2; the D is unclear. CDR1 and CDR2 from the germline V gene are MGHRA and YSYEKL. The CDR3 runs to 13 residues. Trimming left V 0 bases short and J 2 bases short, with 4 bases between. CDR3 amino acids: CASSQERNYGYTF. CDR3 nucleotides: TGCGCCAGCAGCCAAGAACGAAACTATGGCTACACCTTC.

V is TRBV7-3 and J is TRBJ2-1; 10 bases line up with TRBD1. Germline V lookup: CDR1 SGHTA, CDR2 FQGTGA. V lost 5 bases and J lost 9; bases outside the gene matches: 7. The CDR3 loop spans 14 amino acids. The CDR3 spells CASSPMTGGPEQFF. As DNA, the CDR3 is TGTGCCAGCAGCCCGATGACAGGGGGCCCTGAGCAGTTCTTC.

The chain's CDR3 is CSAREPSGSREQFF. Written as DNA, the CDR3 is TGCAGTGCTAGAGAACCCAGCGGGAGCCGCGAGCAGTTCTTC. V is TRBV20-1 and J is TRBJ2-1; TRBD2 matches 8 bases. Germline V lookup: CDR1 DFQATT, CDR2 SNEGSKA (reference sequence). V dropped 0 bases and J dropped 10; count of bases not matched to a gene: 8. The CDR3 contains 14 residues.